This paragraph covers one T cell receptor (beta chain) sequence. The target antigen is unknown. The data are from a study of shared clonotypes between healthy human individuals. Replicate PCRs run on unsorted PBMC used approximately 300 ng DNA, which was around 30,000 T cell genomes. In the study's own analysis: Filtering was not the same, since immunoSEQ gave junction-only sequences without quality scores. Only in-frame clones appear in the TCRdb table, and some are missing; sequencing was by immunoSEQ multiplex PCR. The V and J calls and clone size come from that table; D and trimming were worked out from the DNA. The profile shows around 450,000 clones, around 75% of them singletons. CDR3 length: 17 residues. Germline-derived CDR1 and CDR2 are SGHDT and YYEEEE. V lost 0 bases, J lost 1 base, and 4 bases stayed unmatched. General study findings and limits: Since donors were few, the genetic and exposure-history diversity represented was limited.

Samples left unsorted employed roughly 90 million PBMCs for genomic DNA. The sequenced sample was PBMCs. The sequence derives from a woman aged 40 to 55 in good health. Some clones in this sample may be carry-over from other donors' samples. The chain is built from TRBV5-6 and TRBJ2-2, with TRBD1 matching over 9 bases. The DNA of the CDR3 is TGTGCCAGCAGCTTGGGACAGGGGGTTGGGAACACCGGGGAGCTGTTTTTT. Protein: CASSLGQGVGNTGELFF.